A selection of T cell receptor beta chains follows, all from one sample in a study of blood T cell repertoires in COVID-19. Data came from immunoSEQ multiplex PCR; TCRdb stores just in-frame clones and leaves some out. The sample contains 70,000 to 85,000 clones, around 93% of which appear only once. The sample taken for sequencing was peripheral blood. These receptors came from a woman aged 55-69 years with active COVID-19. Each CDR3 is given with its conserved first and last residue. Each record gives: D gene, J gene, V gene, clone size, CDR3 DNA, CDR3 protein. The D gene is left open where the match is weak. Clone size is not always given. Where it is, it says once, few, many or a class for expanded clones.

NA | TRBJ2-3 | TRBV28 | NA | TGTGCCAGCACCTCCTCCAGGAGCACAGATACGCAGTATTTT | CASTSSRSTDTQYF
NA | TRBJ1-2 | TRBV20-1 | NA | TGCAGTGCTAGCATCTATGGCTACACCTTC | CSASIYGYTF
TRBD1 | TRBJ2-3 | TRBV25-1 | NA | TGTGCCAGCAGTCCCCGGACAGGGGGCAGCCCAGATACGCAGTATTTT | CASSPRTGGSPDTQYF
TRBD2 | TRBJ2-3 | TRBV24-1 | once | TGTGCCACCAGCCTGGGACTAGCGGGAGCGACAGATACGCAGTATTTT | CATSLGLAGATDTQYF
TRBD2 | TRBJ2-1 | TRBV5-1 | NA | TGCGCCAGCAGCCCGGGGGGGTCCTCCTACAATGAGCAGTTCTTC | CASSPGGSSYNEQFF
TRBD1 | TRBJ2-7 | TRBV27 | once | TGTGCCAGCAGTTTAGTGGCAGGGGGCTCCTACGAGCAGTACTTC | CASSLVAGGSYEQYF
TRBD2 | TRBJ2-3 | TRBV15 | NA | TGTGCCACCAGCAGAGAGGGGGGCAGCGGGAGTGGAAGAAGGACAGATACGCAGTATTTT | CATSREGGSGSGRRTDTQYF
TRBD2 | TRBJ2-5 | TRBV6-5 | NA | TGTGCCAGCAGCAGCGGGACTACCAAACAAGAGACCCAGTACTTC | CASSSGTTKQETQYF
NA | TRBJ1-6 | TRBV6-4 | NA | TGTGCCAGCAGTGAAGAGGTTTATAATTCACCCCTCCACTTT | CASSEEVYNSPLHF
TRBD2 | TRBJ2-3 | TRBV28 | NA | TGTGCCAGCAGTTTAGCGGGAGTGGGGGACACAGATACGCAGTATTTT | CASSLAGVGDTDTQYF
TRBD1 | TRBJ1-1 | TRBV2 | NA | TGTGCCAGCAGTTTGGACAGGCCGAACACTGAAGCTTTCTTT | CASSLDRPNTEAFF
NA | TRBJ2-5 | TRBV6-5 | NA | TGTGCCAGCAGCGCCCAGACTAACAAAGAGACCCAGTACTTC | CASSAQTNKETQYF
TRBD1 | TRBJ2-7 | TRBV28 | NA | TGTGCCAGCAGTTTATCGTTGGGACAGGGGACCGAGCAGTACTTC | CASSLSLGQGTEQYF
NA | TRBJ1-2 | TRBV28 | NA | TGTGCCAGCAGTATTTCGGGGCAGGGAGGGTACTATGGCTACACCTTC | CASSISGQGGYYGYTF
TRBD2 | TRBJ2-3 | TRBV7-2 | once | TGTGCCAGCAGCTTTCCAGCGGGAGCAGATACGCAGTATTTT | CASSFPAGADTQYF
TRBD2 | TRBJ2-7 | TRBV5-1 | NA | TGCGCCAGCAGCTTTGGGAGGGAGAGCCCCTCCTACGAGCAGTACTTC | CASSFGRESPSYEQYF
TRBD1 | TRBJ2-5 | TRBV11-3 | NA | TGTGCCAGCAGCTCCAGGGGGCAAGAGACCCAGTACTTC | CASSSRGQETQYF
NA | TRBJ1-5 | TRBV5-1 | NA | TGCGCCAGCAGCTTGGGCAGGGGTCAGCCCCAGCATTTT | CASSLGRGQPQHF
NA | TRBJ1-2 | TRBV2 | NA | TGTGCCAGCAGTGAACTCTCCCTGGGGGGAGGTGGCTACACCTTC | CASSELSLGGGGYTF
NA | TRBJ1-1 | TRBV28 | NA | TGTGCCAGCAAAGCGGGCCACCCCGGTGGCACTGAAGCTTTCTTT | CASKAGHPGGTEAFF
NA | TRBJ2-3 | TRBV19 | NA | TGTGCCAGCCGTTCGGCAGATACGCAGTATTTT | CASRSADTQYF
NA | TRBJ1-2 | TRBV28 | NA | TGTGCCAGCAGTTTAGAGGGTCACCGGGGCTACACCTTC | CASSLEGHRGYTF
NA | TRBJ2-2 | TRBV12-3/TRBV12-4 | NA | TGTGCCAGCAGGCAGTTCAACACCGGGGAGCTGTTTTTT | CASRQFNTGELFF
NA | TRBJ2-7 | TRBV6-5 | NA | TGTGCCAGCAGCCTAGACAGCTACGAGCAGTACTTC | CASSLDSYEQYF
TRBD1 | TRBJ1-1 | TRBV5-1 | NA | TGCGCCAGCAGTCGGGTCGGGACAGCCGAAGCTTTCTTT | CASSRVGTAEAFF